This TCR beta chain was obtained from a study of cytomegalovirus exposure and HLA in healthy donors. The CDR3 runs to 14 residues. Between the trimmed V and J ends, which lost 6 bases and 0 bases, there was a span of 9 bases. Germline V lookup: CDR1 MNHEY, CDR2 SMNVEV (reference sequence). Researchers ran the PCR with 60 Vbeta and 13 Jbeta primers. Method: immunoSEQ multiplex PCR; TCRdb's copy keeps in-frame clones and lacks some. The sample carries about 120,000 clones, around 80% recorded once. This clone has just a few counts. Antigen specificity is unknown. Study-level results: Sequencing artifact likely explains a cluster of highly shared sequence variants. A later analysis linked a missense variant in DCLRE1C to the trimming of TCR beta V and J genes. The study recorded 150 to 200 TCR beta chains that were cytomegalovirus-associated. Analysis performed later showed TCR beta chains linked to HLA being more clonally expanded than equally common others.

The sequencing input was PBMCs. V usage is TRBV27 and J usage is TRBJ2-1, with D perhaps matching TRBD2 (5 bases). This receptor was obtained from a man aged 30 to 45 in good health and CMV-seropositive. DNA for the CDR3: TGTGCCAGCAGGCAAGGACTCTCCTACAATGAGCAGTTCTTC. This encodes CASRQGLSYNEQFF.